The 3 T cell receptor beta chains below come from one sample, sequenced in a study of blood T cell repertoires in COVID-19. The method was immunoSEQ multiplex PCR; TCRdb's version includes in-frame clones alone and lacks a portion of them. This table has roughly 110,000 clones, 75% to 90% appearing once. Sequenced material: peripheral blood. Every receptor here comes from a human donor in a cohort sampled during active COVID-19.

This chain connects TRBV12-3 or TRBV12-4 to TRBJ2-2; 8 positions match TRBD1. CDR3 length equals 12 residues. With 7 bases clipped from V and 8 bases from J, the junction kept 3 bases outside the gene matches. The CDR3 bases are TGTGCCAGCAAGACAGGGGCTGGGGAGCTGTTTTTT. Protein product: CASKTGAGELFF.

The chain recombines TRBV6-2 or TRBV6-3 with TRBJ2-7; TRBD2 aligns across 7 bases. V gave up 2 bases and J gave up 3 bases; unmatched junction bases: 7. Germline CDR1 MNHEY, CDR2 SVGEGT. The CDR3 length is 15 residues. The CDR3 nucleotides read TGTGCCAGCAGTTACGGACTTGGCGGGGGCTACGAGCAGTACTTC. Protein sequence: CASSYGLGGGYEQYF.

This clone was picked up one time. The J gene is TRBJ2-7, the V gene TRBV6-2 or TRBV6-3; TRBD1 aligns across 10 bases. Germline V gives CDR1 MNHEY, CDR2 SVGEGT. With V trimmed by 4 bases and J by 1 base, 7 bases remained unmatched. CDR3 length: 16 residues. The CDR3 coding sequence is TGTGCCAGCAGTTCAACCCGGGACAGGGGTTCCTACGAGCAGTACTTC. Protein: CASSSTRDRGSYEQYF.